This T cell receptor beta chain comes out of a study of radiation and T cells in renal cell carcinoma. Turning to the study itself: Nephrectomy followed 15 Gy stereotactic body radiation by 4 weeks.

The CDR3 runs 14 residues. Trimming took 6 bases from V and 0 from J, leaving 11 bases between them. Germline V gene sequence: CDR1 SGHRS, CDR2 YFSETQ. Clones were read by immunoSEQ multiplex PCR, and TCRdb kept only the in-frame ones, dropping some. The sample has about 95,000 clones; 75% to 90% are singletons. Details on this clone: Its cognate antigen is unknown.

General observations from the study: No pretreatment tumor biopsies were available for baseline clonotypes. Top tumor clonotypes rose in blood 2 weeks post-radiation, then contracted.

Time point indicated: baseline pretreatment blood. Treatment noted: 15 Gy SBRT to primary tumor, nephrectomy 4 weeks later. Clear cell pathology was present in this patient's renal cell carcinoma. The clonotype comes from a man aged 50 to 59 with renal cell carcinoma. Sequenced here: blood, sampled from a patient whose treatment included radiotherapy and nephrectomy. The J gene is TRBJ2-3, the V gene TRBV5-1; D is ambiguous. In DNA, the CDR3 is TGCGCCAGCATCGCTAGGCCTAGCACAGATACGCAGTATTTT. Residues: CASIARPSTDTQYF. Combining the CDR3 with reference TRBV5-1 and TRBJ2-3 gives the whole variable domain KAGVTQTPRYLIKTRGQQVTLSCSPISGHRSVSWYQQTPGQGLQFLFEYFSETQRNKGNFPGRFSGRQFSNSRSEMNVSTLELGDSALYLCASIARPSTDTQYFGPGTRLTVL.